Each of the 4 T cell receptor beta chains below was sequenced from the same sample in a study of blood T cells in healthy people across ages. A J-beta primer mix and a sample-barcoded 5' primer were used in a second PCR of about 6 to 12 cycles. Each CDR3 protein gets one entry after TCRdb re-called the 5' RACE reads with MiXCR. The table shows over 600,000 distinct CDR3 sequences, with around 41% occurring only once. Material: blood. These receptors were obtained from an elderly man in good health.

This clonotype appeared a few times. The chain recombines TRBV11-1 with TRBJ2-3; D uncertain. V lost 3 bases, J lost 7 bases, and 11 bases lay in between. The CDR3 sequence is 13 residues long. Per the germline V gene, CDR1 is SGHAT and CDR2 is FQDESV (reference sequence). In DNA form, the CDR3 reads TGTGCCAGCAGCTTCGGACGGCCAAATACGCAGTATTTT. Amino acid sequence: CASSFGRPNTQYF.

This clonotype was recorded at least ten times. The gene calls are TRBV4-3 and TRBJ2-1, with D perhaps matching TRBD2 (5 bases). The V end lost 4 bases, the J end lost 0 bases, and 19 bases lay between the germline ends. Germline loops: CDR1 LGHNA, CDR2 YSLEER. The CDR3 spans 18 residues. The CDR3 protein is CASSRLGLGSGSYNEQFF. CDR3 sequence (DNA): TGCGCCAGCAGCCGGTTGGGGTTGGGGAGCGGCTCCTACAATGAGCAGTTCTTC.

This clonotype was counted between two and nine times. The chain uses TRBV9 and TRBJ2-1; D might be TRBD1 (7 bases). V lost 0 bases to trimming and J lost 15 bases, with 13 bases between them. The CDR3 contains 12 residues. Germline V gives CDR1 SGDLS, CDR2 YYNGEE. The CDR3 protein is CASSVGQGGTFF. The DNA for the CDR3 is TGTGCCAGCAGCGTAGGTCAGGGGGGTACGTTCTTC.

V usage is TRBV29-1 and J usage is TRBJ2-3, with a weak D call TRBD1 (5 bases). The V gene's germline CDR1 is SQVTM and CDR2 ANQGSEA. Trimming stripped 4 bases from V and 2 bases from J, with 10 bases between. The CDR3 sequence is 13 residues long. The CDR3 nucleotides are TGCAGCGTTGGACAGCTCCTCACAGATACGCAGTATTTT. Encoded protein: CSVGQLLTDTQYF.